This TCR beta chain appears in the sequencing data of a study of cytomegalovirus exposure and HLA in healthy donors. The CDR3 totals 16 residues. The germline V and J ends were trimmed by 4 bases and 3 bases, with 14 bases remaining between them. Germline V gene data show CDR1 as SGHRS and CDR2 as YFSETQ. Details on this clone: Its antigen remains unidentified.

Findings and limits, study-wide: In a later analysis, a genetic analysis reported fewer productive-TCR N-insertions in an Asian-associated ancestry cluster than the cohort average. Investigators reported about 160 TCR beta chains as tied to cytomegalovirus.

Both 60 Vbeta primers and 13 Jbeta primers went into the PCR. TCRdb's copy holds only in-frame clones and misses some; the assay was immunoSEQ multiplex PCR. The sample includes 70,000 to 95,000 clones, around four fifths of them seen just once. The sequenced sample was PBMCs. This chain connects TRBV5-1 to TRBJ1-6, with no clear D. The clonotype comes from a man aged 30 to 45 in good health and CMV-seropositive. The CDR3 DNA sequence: TGCGCCAGCAGCCTAAGATCGGTCGTCTATAATTCACCCCTCCACTTT. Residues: CASSLRSVVYNSPLHF.